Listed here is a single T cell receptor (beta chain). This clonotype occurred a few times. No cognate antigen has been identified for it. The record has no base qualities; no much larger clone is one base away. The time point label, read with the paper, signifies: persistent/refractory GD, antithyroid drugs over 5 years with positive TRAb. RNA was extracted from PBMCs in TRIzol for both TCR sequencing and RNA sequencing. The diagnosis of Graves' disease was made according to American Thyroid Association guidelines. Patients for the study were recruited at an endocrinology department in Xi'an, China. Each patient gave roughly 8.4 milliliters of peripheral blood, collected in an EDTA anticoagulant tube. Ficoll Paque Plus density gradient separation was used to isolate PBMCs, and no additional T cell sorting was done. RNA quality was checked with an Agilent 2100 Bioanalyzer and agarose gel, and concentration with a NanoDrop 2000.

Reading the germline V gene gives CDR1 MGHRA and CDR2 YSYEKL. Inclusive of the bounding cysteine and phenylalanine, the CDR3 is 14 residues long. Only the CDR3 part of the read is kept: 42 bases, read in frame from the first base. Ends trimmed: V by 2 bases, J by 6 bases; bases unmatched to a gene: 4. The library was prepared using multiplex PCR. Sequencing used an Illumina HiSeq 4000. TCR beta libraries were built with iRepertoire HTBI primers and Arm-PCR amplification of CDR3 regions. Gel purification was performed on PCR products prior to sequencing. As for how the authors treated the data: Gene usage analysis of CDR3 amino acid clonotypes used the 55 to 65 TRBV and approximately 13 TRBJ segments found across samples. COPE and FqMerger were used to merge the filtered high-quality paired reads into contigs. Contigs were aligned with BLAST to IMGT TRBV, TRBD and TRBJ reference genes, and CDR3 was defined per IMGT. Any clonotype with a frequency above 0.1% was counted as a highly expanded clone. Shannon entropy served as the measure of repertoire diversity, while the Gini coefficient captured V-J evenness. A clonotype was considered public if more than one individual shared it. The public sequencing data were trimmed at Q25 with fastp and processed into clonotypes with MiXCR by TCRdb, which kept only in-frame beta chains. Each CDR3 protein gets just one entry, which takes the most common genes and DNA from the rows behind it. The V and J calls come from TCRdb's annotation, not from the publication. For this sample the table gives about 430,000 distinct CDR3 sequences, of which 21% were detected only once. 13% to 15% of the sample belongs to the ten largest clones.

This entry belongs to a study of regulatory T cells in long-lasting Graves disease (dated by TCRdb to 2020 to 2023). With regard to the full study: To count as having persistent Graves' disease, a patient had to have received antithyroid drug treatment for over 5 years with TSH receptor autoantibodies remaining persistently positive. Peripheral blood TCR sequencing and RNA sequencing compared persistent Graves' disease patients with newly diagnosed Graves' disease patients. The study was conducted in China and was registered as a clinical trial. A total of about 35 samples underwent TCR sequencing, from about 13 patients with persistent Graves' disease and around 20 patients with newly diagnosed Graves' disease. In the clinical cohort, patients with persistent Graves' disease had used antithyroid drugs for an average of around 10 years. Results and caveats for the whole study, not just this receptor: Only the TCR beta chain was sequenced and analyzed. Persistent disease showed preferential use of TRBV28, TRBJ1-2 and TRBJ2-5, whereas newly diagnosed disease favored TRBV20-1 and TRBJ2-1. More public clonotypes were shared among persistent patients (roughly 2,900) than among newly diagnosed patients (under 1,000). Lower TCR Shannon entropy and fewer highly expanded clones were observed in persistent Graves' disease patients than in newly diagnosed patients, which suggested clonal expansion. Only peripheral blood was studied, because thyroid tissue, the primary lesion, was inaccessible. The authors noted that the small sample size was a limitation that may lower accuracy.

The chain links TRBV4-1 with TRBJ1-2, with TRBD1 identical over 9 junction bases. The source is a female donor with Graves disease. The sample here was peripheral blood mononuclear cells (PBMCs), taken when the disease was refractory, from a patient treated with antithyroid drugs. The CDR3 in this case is CASSQSGQGDGYTF. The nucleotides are TGCGCCAGCAGCCAATCGGGACAGGGAGATGGCTACACCTTC.